This is a list of T cell receptor beta chains from one sample in a study of blood T cell repertoires in COVID-19. The protocol was immunoSEQ multiplex PCR, while the TCRdb copy is restricted to in-frame clones and leaves out a portion. Among a few hundred thousand clones, 85% were seen once, and the ten largest hold around 6.9%. The sample taken for sequencing was peripheral blood. These receptors were obtained from a human donor in a cohort sampled during active COVID-19. CDR3s include the opening cysteine and the closing phenylalanine or tryptophan. A D gene is named only where the DNA matches it firmly. Clone size appears in some rows only: once, few, many, or a class for an expanded clone.

-	TRBV29-1	-	TRBJ2-2	TGCAGCGCGTTACGGGACTCCAGGGGGGAGCTGTTTTTT	CSALRDSRGELFF
-	TRBV5-1	once	TRBJ2-2	TGCGCCAGCAGCTTGGAGGCAGGGGGGACCGGGGAGCTGTTTTTT	CASSLEAGGTGELFF
-	TRBV3-1/TRBV3-2	once	TRBJ2-7	TGTGCCAGCAGCCCACCTCCGGGGGGCCCGAGCTCCTACGAGCAGTACTTC	CASSPPPGGPSSYEQYF
TRBD1	TRBV7-9	-	TRBJ1-1	TGTGCCAGCAGCTCCGGGACAGGGACGGGGAGGGCTTTCTTT	CASSSGTGTGRAFF
TRBD1	TRBV14	-	TRBJ1-2	TGTGCCAGCAGCCAAGATAGGACAGGGTTATTGAATGGCTACACCTTC	CASSQDRTGLLNGYTF
-	TRBV27	-	TRBJ1-5	TGTGCCAGCAGTTATTCGGGCAATCAGCCCCAGCATTTT	CASSYSGNQPQHF
TRBD1	TRBV24-1	-	TRBJ2-2	TGTGCCACCCGATCACCGGGACAGGGGTTCGGCGGGGAGCTGTTTTTT	CATRSPGQGFGGELFF
TRBD2	TRBV3-1/TRBV3-2	-	TRBJ2-3	TGTGCCAGCAGCCCCCGGACTAGCGGGGGGGGACGGGATGAAGATACGCAGTATTTT	CASSPRTSGGGRDEDTQYF
-	TRBV4-1	-	TRBJ2-3	TGCGCCAGCAGCCAAGATCACGCCGGGGGCACAGATACGCAGTATTTT	CASSQDHAGGTDTQYF
TRBD1	TRBV5-1	-	TRBJ1-3	TGCGCCAGCAGCTACCAACAGGGGGCTTCTGGAAACACCATATATTTT	CASSYQQGASGNTIYF
TRBD2	TRBV6-5	-	TRBJ2-3	TGTGCCACCGCGGGGGGTGGGGATACGCAGTATTTT	CATAGGGDTQYF
TRBD2	TRBV7-9	-	TRBJ2-5	TGTGCCAGCAGCCATAGCGGGGGGGCCGCGGAGACCCAGTACTTC	CASSHSGGAAETQYF
-	TRBV18	-	TRBJ1-1	TGTGCCAGCTCACCACCCGGCACAGAGCACACTGAAGCTTTCTTT	CASSPPGTEHTEAFF
TRBD1	TRBV7-9	-	TRBJ1-2	TGTGCCAGCAGCGCTAAGGGACAGGGGCTCGACTATGGCTACACCTTC	CASSAKGQGLDYGYTF
-	TRBV6-5	once	TRBJ1-2	TGTGCCAGCACCCCTGTGGCAGGGGTAAGTGGCTACACCTTC	CASTPVAGVSGYTF
-	TRBV7-6	-	TRBJ2-1	TGTGCCAGCAGCTTAGCGCCAAGCCCCAATGAGCAGTTCTTC	CASSLAPSPNEQFF
TRBD2	TRBV7-2	-	TRBJ2-7	TGTGCCAGCAGCTTAGCTAGCGGGATCCCCTACGAGCAGTACTTC	CASSLASGIPYEQYF
-	TRBV27	-	TRBJ1-6	TGTGCCAGCACCTACGGGGGGTTACGTTCACCCCTCCACTTT	CASTYGGLRSPLHF
TRBD1	TRBV7-9	-	TRBJ1-1	TGTGCCAGCAGCTCCCGGACAGGGGAAGCTTTCTTT	CASSSRTGEAFF
-	TRBV5-6	-	TRBJ1-2	TGTGCCAGCAGCCACGGACAGCTAGTTGGCTACACCTTC	CASSHGQLVGYTF
-	TRBV19	-	TRBJ1-1	TGTGCCAGTAGTATTATCGGGCAGGGACAAGGAAAGGGCACTGAAGCTTTCTTT	CASSIIGQGQGKGTEAFF
TRBD1	TRBV11-3	-	TRBJ2-2	TGTGCCAGCAGCTTAGAACAGGGGGCAACTGGGGAGCTGTTTTTT	CASSLEQGATGELFF
TRBD1	TRBV5-4	-	TRBJ2-7	TGTGCCAGCAGCAGATGGGACAGGCCCTACGAGCAGTACTTC	CASSRWDRPYEQYF
-	TRBV19	-	TRBJ2-6	TGTGCCAGTAGCCTCTGGGCTGAGAGCTCTGGGGCCAACGTCCTGACTTTC	CASSLWAESSGANVLTF
TRBD1	TRBV5-4	-	TRBJ2-1	TGTGCCAGCAGCCCGGGACAGGGGGCTGACTACAATGAGCAGTTCTTC	CASSPGQGADYNEQFF
-	TRBV27	few	TRBJ2-3	TGTGCCAGCGCGGTTGGAGATACGCAGTATTTT	CASAVGDTQYF
-	TRBV3-1/TRBV3-2	few	TRBJ1-2	TGTGCCAGCAGCCGAGGAGCTAACTATGGCTACACCTTC	CASSRGANYGYTF
-	TRBV4-1	-	TRBJ2-2	TGCGCCACCCGGACAGTTTCGAACACCGGGGAGCTGTTTTTT	CATRTVSNTGELFF
-	TRBV7-9	-	TRBJ1-1	TGTGCCAGCAGCCTAAAAACCTTCGGTGAAGCTTTCTTT	CASSLKTFGEAFF
TRBD1	TRBV6-6	-	TRBJ2-4	TGTGCCAGCAGTCGGCGAGACAGGGCTCGGGCCAAAAACATTCAGTACTTC	CASSRRDRARAKNIQYF
-	TRBV29-1	-	TRBJ1-1	TGCAGCGTCACCCAGGGGAACACTGAAGCTTTCTTT	CSVTQGNTEAFF
-	TRBV19	-	TRBJ1-1	TGTGCCAGTAGTATAGGGGCAGGCTCGCTTGAAGCTTTCTTT	CASSIGAGSLEAFF
-	TRBV14	-	TRBJ2-1	TGTGCCAGCAGCCGGGGACTCCCGAGCTCCTACAATGAGCAGTTCTTC	CASSRGLPSSYNEQFF
-	TRBV2	-	TRBJ2-7	TGTGCCAGCAGGATGACTTCTAGCTCCTACGAGCAGTACTTC	CASRMTSSSYEQYF
-	TRBV5-4	-	TRBJ2-5	TGTGCCAGCAGCTTGGACCCCCAAACTAGTACCAAAGAGACCCAGTACTTC	CASSLDPQTSTKETQYF
-	TRBV20-1	-	TRBJ1-2	TGCAGTGCTAGTTTTCCCAGGGCGAACTATGGCTACACCTTC	CSASFPRANYGYTF
TRBD2	TRBV10-3	-	TRBJ2-1	TGTGCCATCAGTGACCAGCGGGGGGGCGGGAATGAGCAGTTCTTC	CAISDQRGGGNEQFF
-	TRBV9	-	TRBJ2-2	TGTGCCAGCAGCGTAGATCGGCCAGTCGGGGCCGGGGAGCTGTTTTTT	CASSVDRPVGAGELFF
-	TRBV2	-	TRBJ2-7	TGTGCCAGCATGCGCAGTCCACTACCCCTTTCCTACGAGCAGTACTTC	CASMRSPLPLSYEQYF
-	TRBV12-3/TRBV12-4	-	TRBJ2-4	TGTGCCAGCAGTTCAGTAGCCAAAAACATTCAGTACTTC	CASSSVAKNIQYF
TRBD1	TRBV7-3	once	TRBJ2-1	TGTGCCAGCAGCCAAACAGGGGAGTTCGGCAATGAGCAGTTCTTC	CASSQTGEFGNEQFF
TRBD1	TRBV7-3	-	TRBJ2-2	TGTGCCAGCAGCCGACAGGGGGAGTCCGGGGAGCTGTTTTTT	CASSRQGESGELFF
-	TRBV18	-	TRBJ1-1	TGTGCCAGCTCACCACCAGGGACAGAAGCTTTCTTT	CASSPPGTEAFF
-	TRBV27	-	TRBJ2-7	TGTGCCAGCAGTCCCCTTAGTAGGGGCGGTCAAAACGAGCAGTACTTC	CASSPLSRGGQNEQYF
-	TRBV7-9	-	TRBJ1-5	TGTGCCAGCAGCTTAGCCAACAGTCAAAATCAGCCCCAGCATTTT	CASSLANSQNQPQHF
-	TRBV5-1	few	TRBJ2-6	TGCGCCAGCAGGGGTCTAGTAGGTGGGGCCAACGTCCTGACTTTC	CASRGLVGGANVLTF
-	TRBV6-5	-	TRBJ1-1	TGTGCCAGCAGTTACCCGAACAGGGCGGGGGGCACTGAAGCTTTCTTT	CASSYPNRAGGTEAFF
TRBD1	TRBV24-1	-	TRBJ2-3	TGTGCCACCAGTGATGGGACAGGTCAACCAGATACGCAGTATTTT	CATSDGTGQPDTQYF
-	TRBV6-5	-	TRBJ2-7	TGTGCCAGCAGTTACCGCGTAGGGGGGGCTTTAGGCGAGCAGTACTTC	CASSYRVGGALGEQYF
TRBD1	TRBV3-1/TRBV3-2	-	TRBJ1-2	TGTGCCAGCAGCCATCTAGGACAGGGCGGTGGCTACACCTTC	CASSHLGQGGGYTF
-	TRBV5-1	-	TRBJ2-3	TGCGCCAGCAGCCTAACACCGGGGAGGACCACAGATACGCAGTATTTT	CASSLTPGRTTDTQYF
-	TRBV4-1	-	TRBJ1-3	TGCGCCAGCAGCCAAATCAGCTCTGGAAACACCATATATTTT	CASSQISSGNTIYF
-	TRBV5-1	-	TRBJ1-1	TGCGCCAGCAGCCGAGGGGGTCAGACTGAAGCTTTCTTT	CASSRGGQTEAFF
-	TRBV20-1	-	TRBJ1-1	TGCAGTGCTAGTTTCTATAGTTCTCGGAACACTGAAGCTTTCTTT	CSASFYSSRNTEAFF